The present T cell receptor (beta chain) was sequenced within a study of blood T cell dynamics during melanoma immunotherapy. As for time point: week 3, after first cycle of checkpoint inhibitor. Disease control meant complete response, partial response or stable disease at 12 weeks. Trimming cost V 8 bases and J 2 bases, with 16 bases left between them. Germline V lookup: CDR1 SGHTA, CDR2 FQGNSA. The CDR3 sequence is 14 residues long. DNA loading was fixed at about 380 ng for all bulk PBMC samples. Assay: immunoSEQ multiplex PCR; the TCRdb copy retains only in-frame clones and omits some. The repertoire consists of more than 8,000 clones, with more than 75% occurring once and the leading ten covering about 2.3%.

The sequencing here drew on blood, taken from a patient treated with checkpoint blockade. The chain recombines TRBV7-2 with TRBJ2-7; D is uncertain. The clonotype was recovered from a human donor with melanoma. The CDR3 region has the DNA TGTGCCAGCGGAAGCTTGGGCGGCCCCTACGAGCAGTACTTC. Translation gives CASGSLGGPYEQYF.